Listed below are T cell receptor beta chains from one sample, sequenced in a study of shared clonotypes between healthy human individuals. Here immunoSEQ multiplex PCR was the method, and the copy in TCRdb shows in-frame clones only, minus some. The data hold hundreds of thousands of clones, with 55% to 75% observed a single time. Sequenced: memory CD4+ T cells sorted from blood. These receptors were collected from a woman aged 25-40 years in good health. The CDR3 runs from the conserved cysteine through the conserved F or W. Fields, in order: clone size, V gene, CDR3 protein. Part of the rows lack a size; the others show once, few, many or a class for expanded clones.

clone size: -
V gene: TRBV7-9
CDR3 protein: CASSPGTPDEQYF

clone size: -
V gene: TRBV10-2
CDR3 protein: CASSGLERGTDTQYF

clone size: -
V gene: TRBV11-2
CDR3 protein: CASSSLGQGDHEQYF

clone size: once
V gene: TRBV6-1
CDR3 protein: CATTGTSILDEQFF

clone size: -
V gene: TRBV27
CDR3 protein: CASSSTAAGTQYF

clone size: -
V gene: TRBV27
CDR3 protein: CASSVLAGPPPYEQYF

clone size: -
V gene: TRBV7-2
CDR3 protein: CASSFGTGRIYEQYF

clone size: -
V gene: TRBV2
CDR3 protein: CASSLFYREKLFF

clone size: -
V gene: TRBV7-2
CDR3 protein: CASSLGYGNYGYTF

clone size: -
V gene: TRBV28
CDR3 protein: CASSQIQGPFGNTIYF

clone size: few
V gene: TRBV7-8
CDR3 protein: CASSSRIAGGNEQYF

clone size: -
V gene: TRBV10-3
CDR3 protein: CAISDRFPISSYNEQFF

clone size: -
V gene: TRBV5-1
CDR3 protein: CASSLGVTGRTGNTIYF

clone size: many
V gene: TRBV30
CDR3 protein: CAWRTGPNTEAFF

clone size: few
V gene: TRBV28
CDR3 protein: CASSTGLPYEQYF

clone size: -
V gene: TRBV28
CDR3 protein: CASVRGAWASGNTGELFF

clone size: -
V gene: TRBV19
CDR3 protein: CASSGTGSPVLTF

clone size: -
V gene: TRBV5-6
CDR3 protein: CASSLRFNEQFF

clone size: -
V gene: TRBV15
CDR3 protein: CATSRDRGTETQYF

clone size: -
V gene: TRBV2
CDR3 protein: CASSFEQGGSYEQYF

clone size: few
V gene: TRBV6-5
CDR3 protein: CASSYATEAFF

clone size: -
V gene: TRBV19
CDR3 protein: CASSYSKNTGELFF

clone size: -
V gene: TRBV28
CDR3 protein: CASSLFRANQPQHF

clone size: -
V gene: TRBV7-6
CDR3 protein: CASSRRDSNYNEQFF

clone size: -
V gene: TRBV5-4
CDR3 protein: CASSLVSTEAFF

clone size: -
V gene: TRBV5-4
CDR3 protein: CASSKTDRTNTEAFF